Shown below are 30 T cell receptor beta chains from a single sample sequenced in a study of OX40 agonist ivuxolimab in advanced cancers. The protocol was immunoSEQ multiplex PCR, while the TCRdb copy is restricted to in-frame clones and leaves out a portion. Among around 50,000 clones listed, approximately 91% were seen once. The input for sequencing was CD4+ or CD8+ T cells sorted from blood, taken in a trial of the OX40 agonist ivuxolimab. The receptors derive from an adult with an advanced solid tumor such as melanoma, head and neck, liver or kidney cancer.

The rearrangement joins TRBV5-4 to TRBJ2-5; no clear D gene. CDR3 length equals 14 residues. V shed 3 bases and J shed 2 bases, with 11 bases lying between them. Germline CDR1 SGHNT, CDR2 YYREEE (reference sequence). This chain's CDR3 is CASSSEARQETQYF. The CDR3 DNA reads TGTGCCAGCAGCTCCGAGGCCCGACAAGAGACCCAGTACTTC.

This clone came up a few times. The identical CDR3 is also encoded by other nucleotide sequences in the sample. The gene calls are TRBV15 and TRBJ2-1; D possibly corresponds to TRBD2 (5 bases). This CDR3 comprises 13 residues. With 3 bases removed from V and 7 bases from J, the gap between germline ends came to 10 bases. Germline values: CDR1 LNHNV, CDR2 YYDKDF (reference sequence). The CDR3: CATSSGLWNEQFF. The CDR3 bases are TGTGCCACCAGCAGCGGACTTTGGAATGAGCAGTTCTTC.

The chain carries TRBV28 and TRBJ2-1; 9 bases match TRBD2. The CDR3 totals 15 residues. The junction had 7 bases not matched to a gene; V was cut back by 2 bases and J by 8 bases. Per germline, CDR1 MDHEN and CDR2 SYDVKM. The CDR3 region has the DNA TGTGCCAGCAGTTTAGCGGGAGGGCGGGTCGATGAGCAGTTCTTC. Residues: CASSLAGGRVDEQFF.

The V and J genes are TRBV10-3 and TRBJ2-2; 8 bases are a match to TRBD1. CDR1 and CDR2 from the germline V gene are ENHRY and SYGVKD. This CDR3 region has 15 residues. V gave up 6 bases and J gave up 4 bases; unmatched junction bases: 7. The CDR3 is CAIRPETGATGELFF. The CDR3 nucleotides are TGTGCCATCAGGCCCGAGACAGGGGCCACCGGGGAGCTGTTTTTT.

This clone was seen only a few times. The chain links TRBV5-1 to TRBJ2-3, with no clear D. Looked up from germline, CDR1 is SGHRS and CDR2 is YFSETQ. The CDR3 is made up of 13 amino acids. V gave up 3 bases and J gave up 6 bases, with 11 bases separating them. CDR3 protein: CASSSWSVDTQYF. CDR3 bases: TGCGCCAGCAGCTCGTGGTCAGTGGATACGCAGTATTTT. The full variable domain, its missing parts supplied by reference TRBV5-1 and TRBJ2-3, is KAGVTQTPRYLIKTRGQQVTLSCSPISGHRSVSWYQQTPGQGLQFLFEYFSETQRNKGNFPGRFSGRQFSNSRSEMNVSTLELGDSALYLCASSSWSVDTQYFGPGTRLTVL.

The table lists this clone with a count of one. This chain uses TRBV9 with TRBJ2-7; D is unclear. The germline CDR1 and CDR2 sequences are SGDLS and YYNGEE. This CDR3 spans 14 amino acids. Trimming took off 0 bases at V and 4 bases at J, with 11 bases between the two ends. Here the CDR3 DNA reads TGTGCCAGCAGCGTAGGTTGGGGTTTGTACGAGCAGTACTTC. It translates to CASSVGWGLYEQYF.

The chain employs TRBV19 and TRBJ1-5; the D is unclear. Germline CDR1 is LNHDA and CDR2 is SQIVND (reference sequence). The CDR3 consists of 14 residues. Trimming shortened V by 4 bases and J by 4 bases, and 11 bases separated the two germline ends. This CDR3 is CASSKVPLNQPQHF. The CDR3 region has the DNA TGTGCCAGTAGTAAGGTCCCATTGAATCAGCCCCAGCATTTT.

In its sample, this clone was seen a few times. The rearrangement uses TRBV2 and TRBJ1-5; 9 bases match TRBD1. The CDR3 is 14 amino acids. The V gene end was trimmed by 5 bases and the J gene end by 2 bases; junction bases not matched to a gene: 1. Germline V CDR1 and CDR2: SNHLY, FYNNEI. CDR3 in DNA: TGTGCCAGCAGTAGGACAGGGGGCAATCAGCCCCAGCATTTT. Its protein product is CASSRTGGNQPQHF.

The chain couples TRBV5-1 to TRBJ1-2, with 9 bases matching TRBD1. Losses at the gene ends were 4 bases for V and 4 bases for J; bases not matched to a gene: 11. CDR3 length: 16 amino acids. Germline assignment: CDR1 SGHRS and CDR2 YFSETQ. CDR3 region: CASSPRTGAIPYGYTF. CDR3 DNA sequence: TGCGCCAGCAGCCCTCGGACAGGGGCGATCCCCTATGGCTACACCTTC.

The rearrangement joins TRBV7-3 to TRBJ2-1; D is unresolved. The CDR3 runs to 15 residues. Trimming removed 2 bases from V and 7 bases from J, with 15 bases in between. Germline V lookup: CDR1 SGHTA, CDR2 FQGTGA. CDR3: CASSLDIGFGNEQFF. CDR3 in DNA: TGTGCCAGCAGCTTAGACATTGGATTCGGGAATGAGCAGTTCTTC. Together with reference TRBV7-3 and TRBJ2-1, the CDR3 gives the full variable domain: GAGVSQTPSNKVTEKGKYVELRCDPISGHTALYWYRQSLGQGPEFLIYFQGTGAADDSGLPNDRFFAVRPEGSVSTLKIQRTERGDSAVYLCASSLDIGFGNEQFFGPGTRLTVL.

J is TRBJ2-7 and V is TRBV11-1; TRBD1 aligns across 8 bases. The V gene end was trimmed by 5 bases and the J gene end by 1 base; junction bases not matched to a gene: 7. Per germline, CDR1 SGHAT and CDR2 FQDESV (reference sequence). The length of the CDR3 is 15 residues. The CDR3 is CASSPSDRVSYEQYF. Written as DNA, the CDR3 is TGTGCCAGCAGCCCTTCGGACAGGGTGTCCTACGAGCAGTACTTC.

V and J are TRBV30 and TRBJ1-2; no clear D. Germline values: CDR1 GTSNPN, CDR2 SVGIG (reference sequence). Trimming took off 2 bases at V and 4 bases at J, with 11 bases between the two ends. CDR3 size: 13 residues. CDR3 bases: TGTGCCTGGAGTACGACCCTGGCCTATGGCTACACCTTC. Translating it yields CAWSTTLAYGYTF.

The chain employs TRBV7-9 and TRBJ1-1; D remains ambiguous. There are 11 residues in the CDR3. Trimming removed 3 bases at V and 1 base at J, with 0 bases between. Germline CDR1 SEHNR, CDR2 FQNEAQ (reference sequence). CDR3: CASSLNTEAFF. CDR3 DNA sequence: TGTGCCAGCAGCTTGAACACTGAAGCTTTCTTT. Using reference TRBV7-9 and TRBJ1-1 for the parts outside the CDR3, the full variable domain is DTGVSQNPRHKITKRGQNVTFRCDPISEHNRLYWYRQTLGQGPEFLTYFQNEAQLEKSRLLSDRFSAERPKGSFSTLEIQRTEQGDSAMYLCASSLNTEAFFGQGTRLTVV.

The V call is TRBV30, the J call TRBJ2-2; 7 nucleotides match TRBD1. Trimming took 0 bases from V and 5 from J; bases not matched to a gene: 9. Germline loops: CDR1 GTSNPN, CDR2 SVGIG (reference sequence). This CDR3 region has 16 residues. CDR3: CAWSVKGGLGTGELFF. As DNA, the CDR3 is TGTGCCTGGAGTGTCAAAGGGGGCCTTGGGACCGGGGAGCTGTTTTTT.

The chain has TRBV28 and TRBJ2-7, with D possibly being TRBD1 (5 bases). The CDR3 spans 15 residues. Trimming took off 3 bases at V and 6 bases at J, with 18 bases between the two ends. Germline CDR1 is MDHEN and CDR2 is SYDVKM. The CDR3 DNA follows: TGTGCCAGCAGTTTCATCACAGGCGTTCGGAGCGAGCAGTACTTC. Translating it yields CASSFITGVRSEQYF.

This rearrangement joins TRBV2 to TRBJ1-1; TRBD1 aligns across 9 bases. V was pared by 4 bases and J by 3 bases, with 3 bases of the junction left unmatched. Germline V gene sequence: CDR1 SNHLY, CDR2 FYNNEI. This CDR3 is built from 14 residues. The CDR3 is CASSADRGDTEAFF. CDR3 nucleotides: TGTGCCAGCAGTGCAGACAGGGGGGACACTGAAGCTTTCTTT.

The rearrangement links TRBV18 to TRBJ2-1, with 7 bases that match TRBD2. The CDR3 contains 16 residues. Trimming cost V 3 bases and J 3 bases; bases outside gene matches: 8. Germline V lookup: CDR1 KGHSH, CDR2 LQKENI. The CDR3 sequence: CASSPSRGGVYNEQFF. For the CDR3, the DNA is TGTGCCAGCTCACCCTCAAGGGGAGGGGTCTACAATGAGCAGTTCTTC. The complete variable domain, with remaining parts taken from reference TRBV18 and TRBJ2-1, reads NAGVMQNPRHLVRRRGQEARLRCSPMKGHSHVYWYRQLPEEGLKFMVYLQKENIIDESGMPKERFSAEFPKEGPSILRIQQVVRGDSAAYFCASSPSRGGVYNEQFFGPGTRLTVL.

The chain uses TRBV30 and TRBJ1-5; D unclear. The CDR3 covers 14 residues. Germline V gene data show CDR1 as GTSNPN and CDR2 as SVGIG (reference sequence). V was pared by 1 base and J by 2 bases, with 9 bases between. This CDR3 is CAWSGVAGNQPQHF. The CDR3 DNA reads as TGTGCCTGGAGTGGGGTGGCAGGCAATCAGCCCCAGCATTTT. The full variable domain, rest sourced from reference TRBV30 and TRBJ1-5, is SQTIHQWPATLVQPVGSPLSLECTVEGTSNPNLYWYRQAAGRGLQLLFYSVGIGQISSEVPQNLSASRPQDRQFILSSKKLLLSDSGFYLCAWSGVAGNQPQHFGDGTRLSIL.

This rearrangement joins TRBV27 to TRBJ2-3; 7 bases match TRBD1. CDR1 and CDR2 (germline): MNHEY, SMNVEV (reference sequence). This CDR3 region has 16 residues. V lost 3 bases to trimming and J lost 9 bases; unmatched junction nucleotides: 15. The DNA of the CDR3 is TGTGCCAGCAGTTTCTCGACAGGGCACAGCGGAAGAACGCAGTATTTT. Its protein is CASSFSTGHSGRTQYF.

This clone occurred a few times. J is TRBJ1-2 and V is TRBV6-1; maybe TRBD1 (6 bases). Germline V lookup: CDR1 MNHNS, CDR2 SASEGT. The CDR3 runs 14 residues. Trimming stripped 1 base from V and 5 bases from J, with 11 bases between. The CDR3 is CASSEGTVLYGYTF. The CDR3 DNA follows: TGTGCCAGCAGTGAAGGGACAGTACTTTATGGCTACACCTTC.

The chain is built from TRBV19 and TRBJ1-4; 10 bases match TRBD1. Germline CDR1 LNHDA, CDR2 SQIVND (reference sequence). Germline trimming cut 1 base from V and 0 bases from J; bases unmatched to any gene: 2. CDR3 length equals 17 residues. The CDR3: CASSIGTGGATNEKLFF. The CDR3 DNA reads TGTGCCAGTAGTATAGGGACAGGGGGAGCAACTAATGAAAAACTGTTTTTT.

This clone was observed a handful of times. The chain employs TRBV14 and TRBJ2-7; D not certain. Trimming cost V 0 bases and J 6 bases, with 9 bases left between them. Germline CDR1 reads SGHDN; CDR2 reads FVKESK. This CDR3 contains 13 residues. In DNA, the CDR3 is TGTGCCAGCAGCCAAGATAGGGTAGGCGAGCAGTACTTC. Translation: CASSQDRVGEQYF.

J is TRBJ2-3 and V is TRBV4-1, with 14 bases aligning to TRBD2. CDR1 is MGHRA and CDR2 is YSYEKL in the germline V gene. V was pared by 3 bases and J by 7 bases, with 12 bases of the junction left unmatched. This CDR3 is 18 amino acids long. CDR3 in DNA: TGCGCCAGCAGCCAGGGAGCCGGGACTAGCGGGAGTATGTATACGCAGTATTTT. Protein product: CASSQGAGTSGSMYTQYF.

The chain uses TRBV5-6 and TRBJ2-3; 8 nucleotides match TRBD2. The V gene end was trimmed by 4 bases and the J gene end by 0 bases; junction bases not matched to a gene: 7. The CDR3 length is 16 residues. Germline values: CDR1 SGHDT, CDR2 YYEEEE. The CDR3 DNA sequence: TGTGCCAGCAGCCCTCCGGGACTAGGTAGCACAGATACGCAGTATTTT. It codes for CASSPPGLGSTDTQYF. Full variable domain (rest looked up from reference TRBV5-6 and TRBJ2-3): DAGVTQSPTHLIKTRGQQVTLRCSPKSGHDTVSWYQQALGQGPQFIFQYYEEEERQRGNFPDRFSGHQFPNYSSELNVNALLLGDSALYLCASSPPGLGSTDTQYFGPGTRLTVL.

The rearrangement joins TRBV7-9 to TRBJ2-5; D is uncertain. The end of the DNA fits TRBJ2-7 better, so the J call may be wrong. Germline assignment: CDR1 SEHNR and CDR2 FQNEAQ (reference sequence). The CDR3 contains 14 residues. For the CDR3, the DNA is TGTGCCAGCAGCTTTGGCTGGGGTACCTACGAGCAGTACTTC. Translating it yields CASSFGWGTYEQYF.

The chain employs TRBV28 and TRBJ2-7, with D perhaps TRBD1 (5 bases). Trimming took off 2 bases at V and 2 bases at J, with 13 bases between the two ends. The CDR3 consists of 15 residues. In germline, CDR1 is MDHEN, CDR2 SYDVKM. DNA for the CDR3: TGTGCCAGCAGTTTAAACCAGGCAGGGACCTACGAGCAGTACTTC. Protein: CASSLNQAGTYEQYF.

The V and J genes are TRBV7-9 and TRBJ2-6, with D possibly being TRBD1 (5 bases). The CDR3 contains 13 residues. Germline CDR1 SEHNR, CDR2 FQNEAQ (reference sequence). V was trimmed by 6 bases and J by 2 bases, leaving 5 bases between them. CDR3 protein: CASRTAGANVLTF. CDR3 coding DNA: TGTGCCAGCAGGACAGCTGGGGCCAACGTCCTGACTTTC. Drawing the rest from reference TRBV7-9 and TRBJ2-6, the complete variable domain is DTGVSQNPRHKITKRGQNVTFRCDPISEHNRLYWYRQTLGQGPEFLTYFQNEAQLEKSRLLSDRFSAERPKGSFSTLEIQRTEQGDSAMYLCASRTAGANVLTFGAGSRLTVL.

The chain employs TRBV7-9 and TRBJ2-1; D possibly matches TRBD1 or TRBD2 (5 bases each). The V end was cut by 1 base, the J end by 8 bases, with 15 bases between. The CDR3 covers 15 residues. Germline V gene sequence: CDR1 SEHNR, CDR2 FQNEAQ (reference sequence). CDR3 loop: CASSLGTGTLDEQFF. CDR3 nucleotides: TGTGCCAGCAGCTTAGGGACCGGGACGTTGGATGAGCAGTTCTTC.

V and J are TRBV9 and TRBJ1-3; D is uncertain. CDR1 SGDLS and CDR2 YYNGEE come from the germline V gene. V was cut by 3 bases and J by 0 bases, with 7 bases left in between. The CDR3 is made up of 14 amino acids. The chain's CDR3 is CASSGALSGNTIYF. The CDR3 DNA is TGTGCCAGCAGCGGGGCCCTCTCTGGAAACACCATATATTTT.

The rearrangement joins TRBV4-1 to TRBJ1-2; D gene uncertain. Germline lookup yields CDR1 MGHRA and CDR2 YSYEKL. CDR3 length equals 15 residues. Deletions cut 1 base from V and 2 bases from J, with 11 bases between. The CDR3 DNA sequence: TGCGCCAGCAGCCAAGCCGGCAACTTAAACTATGGCTACACCTTC. Amino acid sequence: CASSQAGNLNYGYTF.